Following are 22 T cell receptor beta chains from one sample sequenced in a study of shared clonotypes between healthy human individuals. Method: immunoSEQ multiplex PCR; TCRdb's copy keeps in-frame clones and lacks some. The sample yields roughly 2 million clones, almost 96% seen once. Material: naive CD4+ T cells sorted from blood. Regarding subset: CD45RA+ positively selected. The receptors originated from a man aged 18 to 35 in good health.

The V call is TRBV13, the J call TRBJ2-1, with 7 bases matching TRBD2. The CDR3 extends over 14 amino acids. Per germline, CDR1 PRHDT and CDR2 FYEKMQ (reference sequence). The V and J ends lost 0 bases and 9 bases, in that order; junction bases with no gene match: 5. Written as DNA, the CDR3 is TGTGCCAGCAGCTTAGGCGGGAGGACTACTGAGCAGTTCTTC. Translation gives CASSLGGRTTEQFF.

This clone was seen just once. The chain carries TRBV11-2 and TRBJ2-5; D is undetermined. CDR3 length: 15 amino acids. Trimming left V 0 bases short and J 5 bases short, with 13 bases between. Germline CDR1 SGHAT, CDR2 FQNNGV. For the CDR3, the DNA is TGTGCCAGCAGCTTAGATGGGCGAGAAGGGGAGACCCAGTACTTC. Translated, it gives CASSLDGREGETQYF.

The chain has TRBV5-4 and TRBJ1-1, with D perhaps TRBD1 (5 bases). This CDR3 has 12 residues. Germline lookup yields CDR1 SGHNT and CDR2 YYREEE (reference sequence). V gave up 4 bases and J gave up 5 bases, with 9 bases separating them. The CDR3 sequence is CASSPDRTEAFF. CDR3 sequence (DNA): TGTGCCAGCAGCCCTGACAGAACTGAAGCTTTCTTT.

J is TRBJ2-1 and V is TRBV9, with TRBD1 as a possible D gene (6 bases). V gave up 4 bases and J gave up 0 bases, with 14 bases separating them. Germline CDR1 reads SGDLS; CDR2 reads YYNGEE. The CDR3 extends over 16 amino acids. The CDR3 nucleotides read TGTGCCAGCAGCCCTCCCAGGGGCAGCTCCTACAATGAGCAGTTCTTC. As protein: CASSPPRGSSYNEQFF.

The J gene is TRBJ1-2, the V gene TRBV6-5; 9 nucleotides line up with TRBD1. Per the germline V gene, CDR1 is MNHEY and CDR2 is SVGAGI. The V segment lost 5 bases and the J segment 10 bases; nucleotides outside the gene matches: 14. This CDR3 is 15 amino acids long. DNA for the CDR3: TGTGCCAGCAGTCGAACCGGGACAGGGACTTTCGACTACACCTTC. This codes for CASSRTGTGTFDYTF.

The rearrangement links TRBV6-1 to TRBJ2-6; no definite D call. V lost 8 bases and J lost 0, with 5 bases in between. The CDR3 has 13 residues. The germline V gene has CDR1 MNHNS and CDR2 SASEGT. The CDR3 sequence is CASVHSGANVLTF. The CDR3 bases are TGTGCCAGCGTCCACTCTGGGGCCAACGTCCTGACTTTC.

The chain combines TRBV6-5 with TRBJ2-7; maybe TRBD1 (6 bases). Trimming left V 5 bases short and J 11 bases short, with 25 bases between. Per germline, CDR1 MNHEY and CDR2 SVGAGI. The CDR3 runs 15 residues. CDR3 sequence (DNA): TGTGCCAGCAGTCCTCCGGGACAAGACCTACGAGTGGAGTACTTC. As protein: CASSPPGQDLRVEYF.

V is TRBV4-1 and J is TRBJ2-7; perhaps TRBD1 as D (5 bases). From germline, CDR1 is MGHRA and CDR2 YSYEKL. This CDR3 region has 17 residues. V was trimmed by 0 bases and J by 3 bases, leaving 18 bases between them. For the CDR3, the DNA is TGCGCCAGCAGCCAAGATCTCTGGACCGGCCAGGGCTACGAGCAGTACTTC. Amino acids: CASSQDLWTGQGYEQYF.

This clone has just one count. This chain uses TRBV4-1 with TRBJ1-4, with 7 bases matching TRBD1. Germline V gene sequence: CDR1 MGHRA, CDR2 YSYEKL. J was trimmed by 8 bases and V by 8 bases; bases with no gene match: 11. The CDR3 length is 14 residues. CDR3: CASSQGNREEKLFF. DNA for the CDR3: TGCGCCAGCTCACAGGGGAACCGGGAAGAAAAACTGTTTTTT.

The rearrangement links TRBV27 to TRBJ1-4; 7 bases agree with TRBD1. The CDR3 is 13 residues long. J gave up 7 bases and V 4 bases, and 3 bases lay outside the gene matches. Germline V gives CDR1 MNHEY, CDR2 SMNVEV (reference sequence). In DNA, the CDR3 is TGTGCCAGCAGTTATAACAGGGGTGAAAAACTGTTTTTT. The encoded protein is CASSYNRGEKLFF.

V gene TRBV28 combines with J gene TRBJ2-7, with 11 bases aligning to TRBD2. Germline V gene lookup returns CDR1 MDHEN and CDR2 SYDVKM. This CDR3 is 13 amino acids long. The CDR3 nucleotides read TGTTCGAGCGGTGTAGCGGGGGGGCAGGTGCAGTACTTC. This encodes CSSGVAGGQVQYF.

The V and J genes are TRBV18 and TRBJ2-7; D is perhaps TRBD1 or TRBD2 (5 bases each). The CDR3 length is 15 residues. V was pared by 4 bases and J by 0 bases, with 13 bases between. CDR1 is KGHSH, CDR2 LQKENI, per germline. In DNA form, the CDR3 reads TGTGCCAGCTCACAGGGGACGGCCGTCTCCTACGAGCAGTACTTC. This gives the protein CASSQGTAVSYEQYF.

The chain couples TRBV2 to TRBJ1-6; D is uncertain. This CDR3 has 15 residues. Germline V lookup: CDR1 SNHLY, CDR2 FYNNEI. V was clipped by 7 bases and J by 6 bases, with 16 bases between them. CDR3 region: CASTLEGVSNSPLHF. DNA for the CDR3: TGTGCCAGCACCCTCGAGGGAGTAAGTAATTCACCCCTCCACTTT.

In this sample, this clone turned up once. The chain couples TRBV27 to TRBJ2-1; 9 bases align to TRBD1. V lost 6 bases, J lost 2 bases, and 2 bases stayed unmatched. Germline V gene data show CDR1 as MNHEY and CDR2 as SMNVEV (reference sequence). The CDR3 sequence is 14 residues long. The CDR3 reads CASRRTGAYNEQFF. The CDR3 DNA reads as TGTGCCAGCAGGAGGACAGGGGCCTACAATGAGCAGTTCTTC.

The V call is TRBV5-1, the J call TRBJ1-5; TRBD1 matches 9 bases. Per germline, CDR1 SGHRS and CDR2 YFSETQ. V lost 3 bases to trimming and J lost 6 bases; unmatched junction nucleotides: 4. The CDR3 sequence is 14 residues long. The CDR3: CASSYTGGSQPQHF. The CDR3 region has the DNA TGCGCCAGCAGCTACACAGGGGGCTCTCAGCCCCAGCATTTT.

This chain's CDR3 is CASSLGFYGLIAYEQYF. The CDR3 region has the DNA TGCGCCAGCAGCTTGGGGTTTTATGGGCTCATAGCCTACGAGCAGTACTTC. V usage is TRBV5-1 and J usage is TRBJ2-7; unclear D gene. The CDR3 contains 17 residues. The germline gives CDR1 SGHRS, CDR2 YFSETQ. With 0 bases removed from V and 2 bases from J, the gap between germline ends came to 18 bases.

The V gene is TRBV7-2, the J gene TRBJ1-6; D possibly corresponds to TRBD1 (6 bases). V lost 2 bases and J lost 5, with 13 bases in between. CDR3 length: 16 residues. Germline V gene sequence: CDR1 SGHTA, CDR2 FQGNSA. This chain's CDR3 is CASSLTGQGHNSPLHF. CDR3 bases: TGTGCCAGCAGCTTAACAGGGCAGGGCCATAATTCACCCCTCCACTTT.

V and J are TRBV6-5 and TRBJ2-3, with 9 nucleotides matching TRBD2. Germline CDR1 is MNHEY and CDR2 is SVGAGI. J was trimmed by 6 bases and V by 7 bases; bases with no gene match: 8. The CDR3 runs to 14 residues. The CDR3, as DNA: TGTGCCAGCACTCCTAGCGGGATTAGGGATACGCAGTATTTT. Translating it yields CASTPSGIRDTQYF.

This clone was seen only once. The chain joins TRBV6-1 to TRBJ2-7; the D is unclear. Germline CDR1 MNHNS, CDR2 SASEGT. The CDR3 covers 11 residues. CDR3 nucleotide sequence: TGTAGCTTAGAGCCGGGCTACGAGCAGTACTTC. Its translation: CSLEPGYEQYF.

The J gene is TRBJ2-3, the V gene TRBV2, with D perhaps TRBD2 (6 bases). CDR1 is SNHLY, CDR2 FYNNEI, per germline. The ends were cut back, 3 bases at V and 0 bases at J, with 28 bases in the middle. The CDR3 extends over 21 amino acids. The CDR3 sequence: CASSEGTTTPASDSSTDTQYF. The CDR3 DNA sequence: TGTGCCAGCAGTGAGGGGACCACGACACCAGCTAGCGACTCTAGCACAGATACGCAGTATTTT.

Concerning this clone itself: Within the sample, other DNA sequences also encode this same CDR3. CDR3 bases: TGTGCCAGCAGTGAAGCGGGGAGATCCTACGAGCAGTACTTC. This gives the protein CASSEAGRSYEQYF. The J gene is TRBJ2-7, the V gene TRBV6-1; tentative D call: TRBD2 (5 bases). The V gene lost 0 bases and the J gene lost 1 base, with 7 bases spanning the gap. Per germline, CDR1 MNHNS and CDR2 SASEGT. The CDR3 length is 14 residues.

For the CDR3, the DNA is TGTGCCAGCAGATCACAGGGGCCTTCCCCGTACGAGCAGTACTTC. Its protein is CASRSQGPSPYEQYF. The chain joins TRBV6-5 to TRBJ2-7, with 7 bases fitting TRBD1. Germline V gene data show CDR1 as MNHEY and CDR2 as SVGAGI. V lost 6 bases and J lost 4; bases outside the gene matches: 12. This CDR3 region has 15 residues.